The 22 T cell receptor beta chains in this list originate from one sample, sequenced in a study of tumor-infiltrating lymphocytes in primary liver carcinoma. Co-extraction yielded RNA and DNA from about 20-30 mg of unsorted bulk tissue. The investigators made TCR beta cDNA from roughly 460 ng total RNA, using a constant-region primer. Amplification in three nested multiplex PCR rounds with slightly modified ARM-PCR gave rise to TCR beta libraries. Primers for the first two PCR rounds were TRBV1-TRBV30 forward primers and a C-beta reverse primer (10 cycles per round). TCRdb reprocessed the multiplex PCR reads with MiXCR, giving one entry per CDR3 protein. The table lists more than 55,000 distinct CDR3 sequences, less than 75% of them singletons. Input material: liver tumor tissue from sampling region 2. Subset specified: tumor region T2, inferior pole. The receptors originated from a man in his forties with primary liver carcinoma and hepatitis B virus infection.

For the CDR3, the DNA is TGTGCCAGCAGCTTAAGAGTCACCGGGGAGCTGTTTTTT. It specifies CASSLRVTGELFF. The rearrangement links TRBV5-5 to TRBJ2-2; no definite D call. Germline lookup yields CDR1 SGHKS and CDR2 YYEKEE (reference sequence). Trimming took off 2 bases at V and 4 bases at J, with 6 bases between the two ends. This CDR3 is built from 13 residues.

As regards this clonotype: One end of the junction varies from germline; a read error may be responsible. V usage is TRBV11-2 and J usage is TRBJ2-2; perhaps TRBD2 as D (6 bases). CDR1 and CDR2 from the germline V gene are SGHAT and FQNNGV. The CDR3 has 17 amino acids. The DNA for the CDR3 is TGTGCCAACGGCTTAGCATTAGGAGGGGCGATCACCGGGAAGCTGTTTTTT. It yields the protein CANGLALGGAITGKLFF.

Note on this clonotype: Likely a read error: the CDR3 ends without its conserved phenylalanine or tryptophan. V gene TRBV28 combines with J gene TRBJ2-7; no reliable D call. Germline-derived CDR1 and CDR2 are MDHEN and SYDVKM. The CDR3 length is 14 residues. DNA for the CDR3: TGTGCTAGCAGTTTATTCGCTTGGAATGGAGAGCAGTACATC. Its protein is CASSLFAWNGEQYI.

Notes on this clonotype: The missing conserved phenylalanine or tryptophan at the end of this CDR3 makes a read error likely. V gene TRBV6-5 combines with J gene TRBJ2-5, with 9 nucleotides matching TRBD1. CDR3 length: 18 amino acids. Per germline, CDR1 MNHEY and CDR2 SVGAGI. The CDR3 DNA sequence: TGTGCCAACAGTTACTTAACCGGGACAGGGAGGGTCCAAGAGACCCAGTACCTC. It translates to CANSYLTGTGRVQETQYL.

About this clonotype itself: The junction shows a germline mismatch at one end, possibly a read error. V and J are TRBV10-3 and TRBJ1-1, with D perhaps TRBD1 (5 bases). Germline V gene data show CDR1 as ENHRY and CDR2 as SYGVKD. The CDR3 has 15 residues. CDR3 in DNA: TGTGCCATCGGTCCATGGGGCGATCGAAACAGTGAAGCTTTCTTT. Its protein is CAIGPWGDRNSEAFF.

The chain carries TRBV28 and TRBJ2-5; D is unclear. V lost 5 bases, J lost 3 bases, and 16 bases lay in between. The CDR3 is made up of 15 amino acids. CDR1 and CDR2 from the germline V gene are MDHEN and SYDVKM. Here the CDR3 DNA reads TGTGCCAGCAGTCCACGGATGGGTTCTGAAGAGACCCAGTACTTC. Amino acid sequence: CASSPRMGSEETQYF.

About this clonotype itself: A read error may produce the germline difference seen at one junction end. This chain joins TRBV11-2 and TRBJ2-1; D is unresolved. CDR1 SGHAT and CDR2 FQNNGV come from the germline V gene. This CDR3 region has 16 residues. CDR3 nucleotide sequence: TGTGCCAACAGCTTAGATCCAAAGAGCTCCCACAATGAGCAGTTCTTC. Translation: CANSLDPKSSHNEQFF.

On this clonotype: Being one base from a much bigger clone, this may be a read error. V usage is TRBV28 and J usage is TRBJ1-2; D unclear. Trimming took 2 bases from V and 7 from J, leaving 11 bases between them. CDR1 is MDHEN, CDR2 SYDVKM, per germline. The CDR3 length is 13 residues. CDR3 protein: CASSLNKGSGYTF. The CDR3, as DNA: TGTGCCAGCAGTTTAAACAAGGGTTCTGGCTACACCTTC.

For this clonotype: Compared with germline, one end of the junction differs, possibly owing to a read error. V and J are TRBV25-1 and TRBJ2-3; D is possibly TRBD1 (5 bases). The CDR3 contains 11 residues. Germline assignment: CDR1 MGHDK and CDR2 SYGVNS. CDR3 region: CAGSSGLSQYF. CDR3 nucleotides: TGTGCCGGCAGTTCAGGGTTATCGCAGTATTTT.

Turning to this clonotype: This may stem from a read error, because a much larger clone lies one nucleotide away. The gene calls are TRBV28 and TRBJ1-2, with TRBD1 matching 7 bases. The germline V gene has CDR1 MDHEN and CDR2 SYDVKM. There are 16 residues in the CDR3. CDR3 DNA: TGTGCCAGCAGGGGAGTAGGGACAGACACTAACTATGGCTACCCCTTC. Protein product: CASRGVGTDTNYGYPF.

This chain links TRBV29-1 with TRBJ1-1; D remains ambiguous. Germline V gene data show CDR1 as SQVTM and CDR2 as ANQGSEA. The CDR3 is made up of 12 amino acids. The V end lost 7 bases, the J end lost 0 bases, and 9 bases lay between the germline ends. This chain's CDR3 is CSGSVMNTEAFF. The DNA of the CDR3 is TGCAGCGGCTCCGTTATGAACACTGAAGCTTTCTTT. Together with reference TRBV29-1 and TRBJ1-1, the CDR3 gives the full variable domain: SAVISQKPSRDICQRGTSLTIQCQVDSQVTMMFWYRQQPGQSLTLIATANQGSEATYESGFVIDKFPISRPNLTFSTLTVSNMSPEDSSIYLCSGSVMNTEAFFGQGTRLTVV.

Turning to this clonotype: The junction and the germline gene differ at one end; a read error may be behind it. J is TRBJ2-5 and V is TRBV11-2, with D maybe TRBD2 (6 bases). There are 16 residues in the CDR3. From germline, CDR1 is SGHAT and CDR2 FQNNGV. DNA for the CDR3: TGTGCTAGCAACCAAACTCCTGGTGGGGGGAGAGAGACCCAGTACTTC. Amino acid sequence: CASNQTPGGGRETQYF.

The rearrangement links TRBV7-2 to TRBJ1-2; 12 bases map to TRBD1. Germline V gives CDR1 SGHTA, CDR2 FQGNSA. The trim removed 1 base at V and 4 bases at J, leaving 13 bases unmatched. The CDR3 is 19 amino acids. This chain's CDR3 is CASSLGFRDRGPFVYGYTF. CDR3 sequence (DNA): TGTGCCAGCAGCTTAGGTTTTCGGGACAGGGGGCCCTTTGTCTATGGCTACACCTTC.

With regard to this clonotype: The conserved phenylalanine or tryptophan normally closing the CDR3 is absent here, so this likely arose from a read error. The DNA is omitted, as the CDR3 cannot be located on it reliably, and the CDR3 follows TCRdb's listing. The chain couples TRBV29-1 to TRBJ2-3; no DNA check was done on the table's D call, TRBD1. The CDR3 has 15 residues if both end residues are counted. CDR1 is SQVTM, CDR2 ANQGSEA, per germline. The CDR3 loop reads CSVEGGAGITDARYI.

The J gene is TRBJ2-5, the V gene TRBV29-1, with D possibly being TRBD2 (5 bases). The CDR3 totals 14 residues. V lost 2 bases and J lost 1, with 11 bases in between. Germline V lookup: CDR1 SQVTM, CDR2 ANQGSEA. As DNA, the CDR3 is TGCAGCGTTGAATTCCTAGCCGTCCAAGAGACCCAGTACTTC. This gives the protein CSVEFLAVQETQYF.

Worth noting for this clonotype: One end of the junction fails to match germline, which may point to a read error. The chain links TRBV6-6 to TRBJ2-7, with a possible D match to TRBD2 (5 bases). The germline CDR1 and CDR2 sequences are MNHNY and SVGAGI (reference sequence). The CDR3 spans 15 residues. The DNA of the CDR3 is TGTGCCAGCAGTTACTCACGGGATAGGGCCTACGACCAGTACTTC. Translation: CASSYSRDRAYDQYF.

V gene TRBV24-1 combines with J gene TRBJ1-5, with unresolved D. CDR1 is KGHDR, CDR2 SFDVKD, per germline. V gave up 2 bases and J gave up 9 bases, with 10 bases separating them. CDR3 size: 13 residues. Here the CDR3 DNA reads TGTGCCACCAGTGATTCCTGGTTTGGGCCCCAGCATTTT. It is translated as CATSDSWFGPQHF.

Notes on this clonotype: At one of its ends the junction is not consistent with the germline gene, which may arise from a read error. CDR3 protein: CASSQAPGWGKETQCF. The CDR3 coding sequence is TGTGCTAGCAGCCAAGCTCCTGGCTGGGGGAAAGAGACCCAGTGCTTC. This rearrangement joins TRBV11-2 to TRBJ2-5, with D perhaps being TRBD1 or TRBD2 (5 bases each). Germline V gene lookup returns CDR1 SGHAT and CDR2 FQNNGV. The CDR3 contains 16 residues.

The sample holds many counts of this clonotype. The chain joins TRBV4-1 to TRBJ1-6; D unresolved. The length of the CDR3 is 12 residues. In germline, CDR1 is MGHRA, CDR2 YSYEKL. The V end lost 3 bases, the J end lost 8 bases, and 5 bases lay between the germline ends. CDR3 loop: CASSQSDSPLHF. CDR3 DNA sequence: TGCGCCAGCAGCCAGTCGGATTCACCCCTCCACTTT.

As concerns this clonotype: The conserved phenylalanine or tryptophan normally closing the CDR3 is absent here, so this likely arose from a read error. The chain joins TRBV6-6 to TRBJ2-2, with a possible D match to TRBD2 (7 bases). Germline assignment: CDR1 MNHNY and CDR2 SVGAGI (reference sequence). The CDR3 spans 17 residues. The CDR3 nucleotides are TGTGCCGCGGGAGAAACTTACGCGACGGGGGGCACCGGGGAACTGTTTATT. Its protein is CAAGETYATGGTGELFI.

In its sample, this clonotype was seen a few times. V is TRBV6-5 and J is TRBJ1-2; 10 bases map to TRBD1. Germline trimming cut 6 bases from V and 11 bases from J; bases unmatched to any gene: 6. The germline V gene encodes CDR1 MNHEY and CDR2 SVGAGI. The CDR3 contains 12 residues. CDR3: CASSHRDRGYTF. CDR3 DNA sequence: TGTGCCAGCAGCCACCGGGACAGGGGTTACACCTTC.

The chain employs TRBV5-6 and TRBJ1-5; D ambiguous. V was clipped by 1 base and J by 1 base, with 3 bases between them. The germline gives CDR1 SGHDT, CDR2 YYEEEE. This CDR3 has 13 residues. CDR3 nucleotides: TGTGCCAGCAGCTTGTACAGCAATCAGCCCCAGCATTTT. As protein: CASSLYSNQPQHF.